These 27 T cell receptor beta chains came from one sample sequenced in a study of T-cell reconstitution after alpha-beta-depleted transplantation in children. Unique molecular identifiers featured in how the TCRbeta library was prepared. Using its own MiXCR run on the PCR reads, TCRdb lists one record per CDR3 protein. The repertoire consists of over 200,000 distinct CDR3 sequences, with around a sixth occurring once and the leading ten covering just under 45%. The sequences come from PBMCs, mostly from graft donor cells, collected 360 days after TCRalphabeta/CD19-depleted stem cell transplant. These receptors were obtained from a male patient aged 2-10 years who had a stem cell transplant for acute lymphoblastic leukemia, so the T cells may come from the graft donor.

V and J are TRBV20-1 and TRBJ1-5; D is uncertain. Germline CDR1 and CDR2: DFQATT and SNEGSKA (reference sequence). Trimming took 1 base from V and 0 from J, leaving 13 bases between them. The CDR3 covers 16 residues. The DNA for the CDR3 is TGCAGTGCTAGAGTGAGGCAGAGAGATAGCAATCAGCCCCAGCATTTT. It specifies CSARVRQRDSNQPQHF.

This clonotype was picked up a small number of times. The J gene is TRBJ1-2, the V gene TRBV7-2; D possibly corresponds to TRBD1 (6 bases). The germline V gene encodes CDR1 SGHTA and CDR2 FQGNSA. Trimming pared 5 bases from V and 14 bases from J, leaving 18 bases between. The CDR3 covers 12 residues. CDR3 amino acids: CASSLQLDRQTF. The CDR3 nucleotides are TGTGCCAGCAGCCTTCAACTAGACAGGCAAACCTTC.

The chain recombines TRBV4-2 with TRBJ2-2; 7 nucleotides agree with TRBD2. The CDR3 has 17 residues. CDR1 LGHNA and CDR2 YNFKEQ come from the germline V gene. V shed 1 base and J 5 bases; nucleotides not matched to a gene: 10. CDR3: CASSQAPRGGKTGELFF. The CDR3 DNA reads TGTGCCAGCAGCCAAGCCCCCCGCGGGGGTAAGACCGGGGAGCTGTTTTTT.

This clonotype was seen only a few times. The chain is built from TRBV7-9 and TRBJ2-7; D unclear. Trimming pared 1 base from V and 2 bases from J, leaving 18 bases between. Germline lookup yields CDR1 SEHNR and CDR2 FQNEAQ (reference sequence). CDR3 length: 17 residues. CDR3 residues: CASSLEIGPFRPYEQYF. CDR3 DNA: TGTGCCAGCAGCTTAGAAATTGGCCCTTTTAGACCCTACGAGCAGTACTTC.

The chain uses TRBV4-2 and TRBJ1-4; D not certain. V dropped 0 bases and J dropped 5 bases, with 10 bases sitting between them. This CDR3 is built from 15 residues. Germline V gene lookup returns CDR1 LGHNA and CDR2 YNFKEQ. CDR3: CASSQDPGENEKLFF. The CDR3 DNA sequence: TGTGCCAGCAGCCAAGATCCCGGCGAGAATGAAAAACTGTTTTTT.

In its sample, this clonotype was seen a few times. The chain is built from TRBV4-2 and TRBJ2-7, with D perhaps TRBD1 (6 bases). From germline, CDR1 is LGHNA and CDR2 YNFKEQ. V gave up 4 bases and J gave up 4 bases, with 14 bases separating them. CDR3 length: 14 residues. The CDR3 sequence is CASSPTGDLYEQYF. For the CDR3, the DNA is TGTGCCAGCAGCCCGACAGGCGACCTGTACGAGCAGTACTTC.

This CDR3 reads CASSQLPGTGGDTGELFF. DNA for the CDR3: TGCGCCAGCAGCCAACTTCCCGGGACAGGGGGGGACACCGGGGAGCTGTTTTTT. The rearrangement uses TRBV4-3 and TRBJ2-2; 11 nucleotides line up with TRBD1. The CDR3 contains 18 residues. The ends lost 2 bases at V and 3 bases at J; junction bases unmatched: 8. Germline values: CDR1 LGHNA, CDR2 YSLEER.

This clonotype was seen a handful of times. The V gene is TRBV7-9, the J gene TRBJ1-1; D uncertain. CDR1 is SEHNR and CDR2 is FQNEAQ in the germline V gene (reference sequence). The V end was cut by 1 base, the J end by 0 bases, with 12 bases between. The CDR3 has 16 amino acids. The CDR3 protein is CASSLGSSLLNTEAFF. The CDR3 nucleotides are TGTGCCAGCAGCTTAGGGTCGAGTTTACTGAACACTGAAGCTTTCTTT. Full variable domain (rest looked up from reference TRBV7-9 and TRBJ1-1): DTGVSQNPRHKITKRGQNVTFRCDPISEHNRLYWYRQTLGQGPEFLTYFQNEAQLEKSRLLSDRFSAERPKGSFSTLEIQRTEQGDSAMYLCASSLGSSLLNTEAFFGQGTRLTVV.

This clonotype was counted many times. This chain links TRBV28 with TRBJ1-5; D uncertain. V was clipped by 5 bases and J by 0 bases, with 14 bases between them. The germline gives CDR1 MDHEN, CDR2 SYDVKM. The CDR3 consists of 16 residues. CDR3 nucleotides: TGTGCCAGCAGTCTCACACGGACTTATAGCAATCAGCCCCAGCATTTT. Amino acids: CASSLTRTYSNQPQHF.

This clonotype appeared a few times. The chain joins TRBV4-2 to TRBJ1-1; 7 positions match TRBD1. CDR3 length equals 17 residues. Germline CDR1 is LGHNA and CDR2 is YNFKEQ. V lost 4 bases and J lost 1; bases outside the gene matches: 12. CDR3 loop: CASSPNTDRPSNTEAFF. CDR3 DNA: TGTGCCAGCAGCCCTAACACGGACAGGCCGTCGAACACTGAAGCTTTCTTT.

Regarding this clonotype: An end of the junction does not agree with germline; a read error may underlie this. The rearrangement uses TRBV30 and TRBJ2-2, with a weak D call TRBD2 (5 bases). The CDR3 extends over 13 amino acids. Germline assignment: CDR1 GTSNPN and CDR2 SVGIG (reference sequence). The CDR3 bases are TGTGCCTGGAAAAGTACGAACACCGGGGAGCCGTTTTTT. It encodes CAWKSTNTGEPFF.

This clonotype was seen repeatedly, ten times or more. The chain employs TRBV12-3 or TRBV12-4 and TRBJ1-1; D is unclear. V was pared by 2 bases and J by 1 base, with 8 bases between. This CDR3 is 14 amino acids long. The CDR3 region has the DNA TGTGCCAGCAGTTTATGGCAGCAGAACACTGAAGCTTTCTTT. It specifies CASSLWQQNTEAFF.

This chain joins TRBV29-1 and TRBJ1-1; no definite D call. Trimming pared 2 bases from V and 7 bases from J, leaving 14 bases between. Looked up from germline, CDR1 is SQVTM and CDR2 is ANQGSEA. The CDR3 extends over 13 amino acids. The CDR3 loop reads CSVELVREGEAFF. The CDR3 bases are TGCAGCGTTGAATTGGTTAGGGAAGGTGAAGCTTTCTTT.

This sequence joins TRBV5-5 and TRBJ2-2, with TRBD1 matching 7 bases. This CDR3 has 16 amino acids. The V and J ends lost 5 bases and 0 bases, in that order; junction bases with no gene match: 7. Germline V gene data show CDR1 as SGHKS and CDR2 as YYEKEE (reference sequence). DNA of the CDR3: TGTGCCAGCAGAACAGACAGGGCCTCGAACACCGGGGAGCTGTTTTTT. Amino acids: CASRTDRASNTGELFF.

Ten or more counts support this clonotype. J is TRBJ2-5 and V is TRBV6-2 or TRBV6-3; D perhaps matches TRBD1 (5 bases). There are 14 residues in the CDR3. Germline loops: CDR1 MNHEY, CDR2 SVGEGT. V lost 3 bases and J 5 bases, leaving 13 bases between the germline ends. Written as DNA, the CDR3 is TGTGCCAGCAGTTATGGGCAGGGATTCGAGACCCAGTACTTC. Amino acids: CASSYGQGFETQYF.

V usage is TRBV11-1 and J usage is TRBJ2-2; 9 bases are shared with TRBD2. CDR3 length equals 17 residues. Germline V gene lookup returns CDR1 SGHAT and CDR2 FQDESV (reference sequence). The ends lost 7 bases at V and 4 bases at J; junction bases unmatched: 13. CDR3 sequence reads: CASTSTGGLAPTGELFF. CDR3 DNA: TGTGCCAGCACCTCCACGGGGGGACTAGCCCCCACCGGGGAGCTGTTTTTT.

The chain combines TRBV7-8 with TRBJ2-1; TRBD2 agrees at 7 bases. V dropped 2 bases and J dropped 7; count of bases not matched to a gene: 14. Looked up from germline, CDR1 is SGHVS and CDR2 is FQNEAQ. This CDR3 has 17 amino acids. CDR3 sequence: CASSLSSSGGVRNEQFF. CDR3 coding DNA: TGTGCCAGCAGCTTAAGTTCTAGCGGTGGGGTGCGGAATGAGCAGTTCTTC.

With regard to this clonotype: Germline and junction disagree at one end, which may indicate a read error. The gene calls are TRBV7-2 and TRBJ2-1; a possible D gene is TRBD1 (6 bases). The CDR3 covers 16 residues. Per the germline V gene, CDR1 is SGHTA and CDR2 is FQGNSA. The CDR3 nucleotides are TGTGCCGGCAGCTTAGAAGGGGGAAGCTCCTACAATGAGCAGTTCTTC. It translates to CAGSLEGGSSYNEQFF.

This clonotype was counted many times. The chain has TRBV6-5 and TRBJ1-1; perhaps TRBD1 as D (5 bases). CDR1 and CDR2 from the germline V gene are MNHEY and SVGAGI. The CDR3 runs to 15 residues. Between the trimmed V and J ends, which lost 3 bases and 9 bases, there was a span of 20 bases. In nucleotides, the CDR3 is TGTGCCAGCAGTTATCTAAGTGCGATAGGACAAAAAGCTTTCTTT. It is translated as CASSYLSAIGQKAFF.

CDR3 in amino acids: CASSQETGGVSPLHF. DNA for the CDR3: TGTGCCAGCAGCCAGGAGACAGGGGGCGTTTCACCCCTCCACTTT. This rearrangement joins TRBV3-1 to TRBJ1-6, with 10 bases identical to TRBD1. V was pared by 3 bases and J by 9 bases, with 5 bases of the junction left unmatched. This CDR3 has 15 amino acids. Germline V gene lookup returns CDR1 LGHDT and CDR2 YNNKEL (reference sequence).

This clonotype has just a few counts. This chain uses TRBV5-5 with TRBJ1-1; D is uncertain. This CDR3 is 17 amino acids long. V was trimmed by 4 bases and J by 1 base, leaving 20 bases between them. In germline, CDR1 is SGHKS, CDR2 YYEKEE (reference sequence). The chain's CDR3 is CASSVSFAPRANTEAFF. The CDR3 region has the DNA TGTGCCAGCAGCGTAAGTTTTGCGCCCCGGGCGAACACTGAAGCTTTCTTT.

This sequence joins TRBV6-4 and TRBJ2-1, with 7 positions matching TRBD2. CDR3 length: 17 amino acids. The germline V gene has CDR1 MRHNA and CDR2 SNTAGT. With V trimmed by 6 bases and J by 0 bases, 11 bases remained unmatched. The CDR3 nucleotides read TGTGCCAGCAGACGTATCCCGGGGGGTAGCTCCTACAATGAGCAGTTCTTC. Protein sequence: CASRRIPGGSSYNEQFF.

This sequence joins TRBV5-1 and TRBJ2-2; 8 bases fit TRBD1. The J segment lost 7 bases and the V segment lost 4 bases, leaving 9 bases of the junction unmatched. The CDR3 totals 15 residues. Germline CDR1 is SGHRS and CDR2 is YFSETQ. The CDR3 region has the DNA TGCGCCAGCAGCCCGGACAGGGTTACTTTCGGGGAGCTGTTTTTT. Translation gives CASSPDRVTFGELFF.

The chain recombines TRBV12-3 or TRBV12-4 with TRBJ2-6; D is tentatively TRBD1 or TRBD2 (5 bases each). V shed 5 bases and J shed 0 bases, with 14 bases lying between them. The CDR3 consists of 17 residues. The CDR3 DNA is TGTGCCAGCAGTCCCCGGGACGGATACTCTGGGGCCAACGTCCTGACTTTC. It specifies CASSPRDGYSGANVLTF.

The V call is TRBV27, the J call TRBJ2-2; D may be TRBD2 (7 bases). V gave up 4 bases and J gave up 4 bases, with 16 bases separating them. Germline CDR1 and CDR2: MNHEY and SMNVEV (reference sequence). CDR3 length equals 16 residues. CDR3 in DNA: TGTGCCAGCAGTTCTTGGGGGGGCGATAGCACCGGGGAGCTGTTTTTT. Its protein is CASSSWGGDSTGELFF.

A single count supports this clonotype. The rearrangement joins TRBV7-2 to TRBJ2-3; no definite D call. The CDR3 has 13 amino acids. Germline-derived CDR1 and CDR2 are SGHTA and FQGNSA. The ends were cut back, 1 base at V and 6 bases at J, with 8 bases in the middle. The CDR3 DNA reads TGTGCCAGCAGCTTAGTCGTACAGGATACGCAGTATTTT. Translated: CASSLVVQDTQYF.

The chain has TRBV21-1 and TRBJ2-5; TRBD1 is taken as the D call from the table, unchecked against the DNA. TRBV21-1 is flagged as a pseudogene. The CDR3 contains 18 residues. The DNA for the CDR3 is TGTGCCAGCAGCATAATAGTTCGTGGGGGTAACAGCCAAGAGACCCAGTACTTC. Translating it yields CASSIIVRGGNSQETQYF.